Listed below are T cell receptor beta chains from one sample, sequenced in a study of OX40 agonist ivuxolimab in advanced cancers. The assay was immunoSEQ multiplex PCR, and TCRdb's table has in-frame clones only and misses some. In the table there are some 87,000 clones, 90% of which are singletons. Sequencing used CD4+ or CD8+ T cells sorted from blood, obtained in a trial of the OX40 agonist ivuxolimab. The receptors were sampled from an adult with an advanced solid tumor such as melanoma, head and neck, liver or kidney cancer. Both conserved end residues are part of each CDR3. A D gene is named only where the DNA matches it firmly. The size entry is marked missing in some rows and otherwise reads once, few, many or a size class.

TRBV28	-	TRBJ2-5	15	-	TGTGCCAGCAGTGAGAGGGATGGCGGAATGGAGACCCAGTACTTC	CASSERDGGMETQYF
TRBV2	-	TRBJ2-1	18	TRBD2	TGTGCCAGCAGTGAATGGGGACTAGCGGGCAACTCCTACAATGAGCAGTTCTTC	CASSEWGLAGNSYNEQFF
TRBV13	-	TRBJ2-1	16	TRBD2	TGTGCCAGCAGCTTAGTTTGGAGGAGCGGGAGCAATGAGCAGTTCTTC	CASSLVWRSGSNEQFF
TRBV7-8	once	TRBJ2-7	15	TRBD1	TGTGCCAGCAGCCCCACCTGGGACAGGGGGCTCGAGCAGTACTTC	CASSPTWDRGLEQYF
TRBV5-1	-	TRBJ1-6	16	-	TGCGCCAGCAGCTTGGCCCCGGGACGGTATAATTCACCCCTCCACTTT	CASSLAPGRYNSPLHF
TRBV6-4	-	TRBJ2-3	14	-	TGTGCCAGCAGTGTTGAGCGGTTCACAGATACGCAGTATTTT	CASSVERFTDTQYF
TRBV6-6	-	TRBJ2-5	12	-	TGTGCCAGCAGACAGGGTTTGGAGACCCAGTACTTC	CASRQGLETQYF
TRBV4-1	-	TRBJ1-5	15	-	TGCGCCAGCAGCCCCGGTAAGGCGGGAAATCAGCCCCAGCATTTT	CASSPGKAGNQPQHF
TRBV7-2	-	TRBJ2-1	18	TRBD2	TGTGCCAGCAGCGACGGAGCTAGCGGGAGAGTGGCCTACAATGAGCAGTTCTTC	CASSDGASGRVAYNEQFF
TRBV27	-	TRBJ2-7	13	-	TGTGCCAGCAGTTCCAACCTGGACTACGAGCAGTACTTC	CASSSNLDYEQYF
TRBV7-6	-	TRBJ2-7	14	TRBD1	TGTGCCAGCAGCCAATCCGGGACAGGGACCGAGCAGTACTTC	CASSQSGTGTEQYF
TRBV9	-	TRBJ1-1	15	-	TGTGCCAGCAGCGTAGGGCCGGGATTACGGACTGAAGCTTTCTTT	CASSVGPGLRTEAFF
TRBV15	-	TRBJ2-7	17	TRBD2	TGTGCCACCAGCAGAGGAAAGCGGGCTAGCGGCCTCTACGAGCAGTACTTC	CATSRGKRASGLYEQYF
TRBV29-1	-	TRBJ2-7	13	TRBD1	TGCAGCGTCGGGGGGACAGGGGGAGCCGAGCAGTACTTC	CSVGGTGGAEQYF
TRBV6-6	-	TRBJ1-5	14	TRBD1	TGTGCCAGCTGTGGGACAGAGATTAATCAGCCCCAGCATTTT	CASCGTEINQPQHF
TRBV5-1	-	TRBJ2-2	14	-	TGCGCCAGCAGCTTGTTCGGTGGCACCGGGGAGCTGTTTTTT	CASSLFGGTGELFF
TRBV6-5	-	TRBJ2-1	13	-	TGTGCCAGCAGAAACGGACCACACAATGAGCAGTTCTTC	CASRNGPHNEQFF
TRBV7-2	once	TRBJ1-1	14	-	TGTGCCACCCGGGCCTCCCTAAGGAACACTGAAGCTTTCTTT	CATRASLRNTEAFF
TRBV5-1	-	TRBJ2-1	16	-	TGCGCCAGCAAACCAGTACTAGCAGGAACGGGGCATGAGCAGTTCTTC	CASKPVLAGTGHEQFF
TRBV30	-	TRBJ2-2	15	-	TGTGCCTGGAGGCAACGGATCGCTAACACCGGGGAGCTGTTTTTT	CAWRQRIANTGELFF
TRBV11-2	-	TRBJ2-7	13	-	TGTGCCAGCAGCTACCCAAACAGCTACGAGCAGTACTTC	CASSYPNSYEQYF
TRBV29-1	-	TRBJ2-1	16	-	TGCAGCGTTGTGGACTGGTCACGCGTCGTCTACAATGAGCAGTTCTTC	CSVVDWSRVVYNEQFF
TRBV7-9	-	TRBJ2-1	15	-	TGTGCCAGCACCTCTCAAGGGGTTACGGGTAATGAGCAGTTCTTC	CASTSQGVTGNEQFF
TRBV30	-	TRBJ1-1	13	-	TGTGCCTGGAGTGTTCCAGGGACACATGCTGCTTTCTTT	CAWSVPGTHAAFF
TRBV2	-	TRBJ2-7	14	-	TGTGCCAGCAGTGAAGGCAACGCCCGCCACGAGCAGTACTTC	CASSEGNARHEQYF
TRBV4-1	few	TRBJ1-4	14	-	TGCGCCAGCAGTCCCAGGGTGACTAATGAAAAACTGTTTTTT	CASSPRVTNEKLFF
TRBV10-2	-	TRBJ2-1	13	-	TGCGCCAGCAGTGTTCTGAACTCCGGAGAGCAGTTCTTC	CASSVLNSGEQFF
TRBV6-4	-	TRBJ1-3	16	-	TGTGCCAGCAGTGCCCCAAGGGGGGAAGCCGGAAACACCATATATTTT	CASSAPRGEAGNTIYF
TRBV12-2	-	TRBJ2-2	21	-	TGTGCAAGTCGCTTCCGAACAACCGCGATTTTAGCGGGAGAGGTCACCGGGGAGCTGTTTTTT	CASRFRTTAILAGEVTGELFF
TRBV30	-	TRBJ2-7	13	-	TGTGCCTGGAGTGTACAGGGTCCCTACGAGCAGTACTTC	CAWSVQGPYEQYF
TRBV5-5	-	TRBJ1-1	14	-	TGTGCCAGCAGCTTGGCCCCAGGGTTGACTGAAGCTTTCTTT	CASSLAPGLTEAFF
TRBV5-1	-	TRBJ1-2	15	-	TGCGCCAGCAGCTTGGCCCGGGGGGCTAACTATGGCTACACCTTC	CASSLARGANYGYTF
TRBV7-2	once	TRBJ2-6	14	-	TGTGCCAGCAGCTTATTGAAGGGGACCAACGTCCTGACTTTC	CASSLLKGTNVLTF
TRBV19	once	TRBJ2-7	15	TRBD1	TGTGCCAGTAGTATAGGTTTGGGACAGGCCTACGAGCAGTACTTC	CASSIGLGQAYEQYF
TRBV19	once	TRBJ1-1	14	-	TGTGCCAGTAGGACAGGAGGTGCAAACACTGAAGCTTTCTTT	CASRTGGANTEAFF
TRBV7-3	-	TRBJ1-1	13	-	TGTGCCAGCAGCTTGGCCGGACGGACCGAAGCTTTCTTT	CASSLAGRTEAFF
TRBV11-3	-	TRBJ1-1	13	-	TGTGCCAGCAGCTTGGACAGCAACACTGAAGCTTTCTTT	CASSLDSNTEAFF
TRBV27	-	TRBJ1-1	13	-	TGTGCCAGCAGTTTAATAGGAAGGAGCGAGGCTTTCTTT	CASSLIGRSEAFF
TRBV5-6	-	TRBJ1-2	14	-	TGTGCCAGCAGTGTACCTCAAGGTTTCTATGGCTACACCTTC	CASSVPQGFYGYTF
TRBV10-3	-	TRBJ2-1	17	TRBD2	TGTGCCACGAAGCCTACGACTAGCGGGCTTTCCTACAATGAGCAGTTCTTC	CATKPTTSGLSYNEQFF
TRBV19	-	TRBJ1-1	13	-	TGTGCCAGTAGCACGACTGGTAGCACTGAAGCTTTCTTT	CASSTTGSTEAFF
TRBV5-6	-	TRBJ1-2	12	-	TGTGCCTCACAGGGCAGTAACTATGGCTACACCTTC	CASQGSNYGYTF
TRBV11-2	-	TRBJ1-5	13	-	TGTGCCAGCAGCGGGGGGCCCAATCAGCCCCAGCATTTT	CASSGGPNQPQHF
TRBV20-1	-	TRBJ2-2	11	-	TGCAGTGCTAGAGATTGGGGGGAGCTGTTTTTT	CSARDWGELFF
TRBV11-3	few	TRBJ2-1	16	-	TGTGCCAGCAGCGCACGACGGGGGAGCTCCTACAATGAGCAGTTCTTC	CASSARRGSSYNEQFF
TRBV19	-	TRBJ1-2	15	-	TGTGCCAGTAGTACCCCCCGGGCGGGGAACTATGGCTACACCTTC	CASSTPRAGNYGYTF
TRBV21-1	-	TRBJ1-2	17	-	TGTGCCAGCAGCAAAGAAGAGAGGAAGACAGCTAACTATGGCTACACCTTC	CASSKEERKTANYGYTF
TRBV6-1	-	TRBJ1-1	15	-	TGTGCCAGCAGGCTTGGAGGCGGACGACGGACTGAAGCTTTCTTT	CASRLGGGRRTEAFF
TRBV7-9	once	TRBJ2-5	17	-	TGTGCCAGCAGCTCCCACCCTTTTCAGGGTCCGGAAGAGACCCAGTACTTC	CASSSHPFQGPEETQYF
TRBV5-6	-	TRBJ2-3	13	-	TGTGCCAGCAGCCTCTGGAGCACAGATACGCAGTATTTT	CASSLWSTDTQYF
TRBV6-6	-	TRBJ2-2	13	TRBD1	TGTGCCAGCAGTTTGACAGGGCCCGGGGAGCTGTTTTTT	CASSLTGPGELFF
TRBV6-6	-	TRBJ1-4	13	-	TGTGCCAGCAGCCAGGGGAGAGATGAAAAACTGTTTTTT	CASSQGRDEKLFF
TRBV5-4	-	TRBJ2-7	14	TRBD1	TGTGCCAGCAGCCCGGGACAGGGTAGCAACGAGCAGTACTTC	CASSPGQGSNEQYF